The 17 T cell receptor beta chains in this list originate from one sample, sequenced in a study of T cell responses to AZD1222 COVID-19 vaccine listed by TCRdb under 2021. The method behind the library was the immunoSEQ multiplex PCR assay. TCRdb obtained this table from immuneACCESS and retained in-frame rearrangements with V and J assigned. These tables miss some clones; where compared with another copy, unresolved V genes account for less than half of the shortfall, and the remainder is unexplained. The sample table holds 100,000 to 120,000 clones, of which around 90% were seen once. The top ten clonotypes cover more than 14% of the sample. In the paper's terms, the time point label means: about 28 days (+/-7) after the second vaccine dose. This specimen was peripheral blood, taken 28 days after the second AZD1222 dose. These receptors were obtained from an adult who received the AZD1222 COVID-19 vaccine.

The CDR3 DNA follows: TGTGCCAGCTCAGCGGACAGGGGGACTTTCTACGAGCAGTACTTC. Translation: CASSADRGTFYEQYF. The rearrangement joins TRBV2 to TRBJ2-7; 10 bases agree with TRBD1. Germline trimming cut 8 bases from V and 3 bases from J; bases unmatched to any gene: 10. This CDR3 is 15 amino acids long. Germline assignment: CDR1 SNHLY and CDR2 FYNNEI.

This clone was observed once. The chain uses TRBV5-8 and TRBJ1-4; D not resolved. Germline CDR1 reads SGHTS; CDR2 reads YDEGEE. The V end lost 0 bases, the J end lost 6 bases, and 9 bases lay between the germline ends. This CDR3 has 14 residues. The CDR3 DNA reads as TGTGCCAGCAGCTTGGGGGGTGAGCATGAAAAACTGTTTTTT. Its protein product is CASSLGGEHEKLFF.

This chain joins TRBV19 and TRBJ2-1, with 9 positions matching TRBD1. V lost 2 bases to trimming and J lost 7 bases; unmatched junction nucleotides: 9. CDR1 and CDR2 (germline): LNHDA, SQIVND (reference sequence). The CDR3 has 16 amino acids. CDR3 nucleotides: TGTGCCAGTAGTATAAAGATGGGACAGGGATTGAATGAGCAGTTCTTC. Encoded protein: CASSIKMGQGLNEQFF.

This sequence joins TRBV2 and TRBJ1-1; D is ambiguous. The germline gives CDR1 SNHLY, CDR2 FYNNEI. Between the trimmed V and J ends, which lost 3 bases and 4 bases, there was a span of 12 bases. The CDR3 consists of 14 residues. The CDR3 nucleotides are TGTGCCAGCAGTGATGGAAGGGTACGCACTGAAGCTTTCTTT. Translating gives CASSDGRVRTEAFF.

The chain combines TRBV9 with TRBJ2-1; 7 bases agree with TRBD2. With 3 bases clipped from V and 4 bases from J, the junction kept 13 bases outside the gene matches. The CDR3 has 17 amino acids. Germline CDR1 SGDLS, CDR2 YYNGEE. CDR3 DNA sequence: TGTGCCAGCAGCGCCACCTTACTAGCGAAGGTTTACAATGAGCAGTTCTTC. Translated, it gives CASSATLLAKVYNEQFF. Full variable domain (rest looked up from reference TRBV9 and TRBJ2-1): DSGVTQTPKHLITATGQRVTLRCSPRSGDLSVYWYQQSLDQGLQFLIQYYNGEERAKGNILERFSAQQFPDLHSELNLSSLELGDSALYFCASSATLLAKVYNEQFFGPGTRLTVL.

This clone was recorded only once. Written as DNA, the CDR3 is TGCGCCAGCAGCCAAACCGGGACATTGGGCTACGAGCAGTACTTC. This codes for CASSQTGTLGYEQYF. The chain uses TRBV4-1 and TRBJ2-7; tentative D call: TRBD1 (6 bases). V shed 2 bases and J shed 3 bases, with 14 bases lying between them. The CDR3 is made up of 15 amino acids. CDR1 is MGHRA, CDR2 YSYEKL, per germline.

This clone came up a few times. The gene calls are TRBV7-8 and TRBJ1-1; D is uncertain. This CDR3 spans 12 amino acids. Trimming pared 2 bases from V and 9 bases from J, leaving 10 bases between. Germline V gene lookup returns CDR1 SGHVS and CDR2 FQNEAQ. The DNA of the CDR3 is TGTGCCAGCAGCTTACCGGACGGAAAAGCTTTCTTT. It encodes CASSLPDGKAFF.

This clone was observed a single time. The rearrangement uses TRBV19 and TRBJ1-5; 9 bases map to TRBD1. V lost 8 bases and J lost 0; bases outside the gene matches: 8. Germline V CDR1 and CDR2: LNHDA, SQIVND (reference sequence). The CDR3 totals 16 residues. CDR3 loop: CASSDRGSYSNQPQHF. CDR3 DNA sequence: TGTGCCAGTTCTGACAGGGGGAGTTATAGCAATCAGCCCCAGCATTTT.

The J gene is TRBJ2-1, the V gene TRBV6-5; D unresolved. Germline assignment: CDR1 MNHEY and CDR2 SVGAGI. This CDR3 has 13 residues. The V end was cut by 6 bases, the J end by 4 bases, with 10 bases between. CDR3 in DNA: TGTGCCAGCAGCGCTTTAGGTTACAATGAGCAGTTCTTC. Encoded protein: CASSALGYNEQFF.

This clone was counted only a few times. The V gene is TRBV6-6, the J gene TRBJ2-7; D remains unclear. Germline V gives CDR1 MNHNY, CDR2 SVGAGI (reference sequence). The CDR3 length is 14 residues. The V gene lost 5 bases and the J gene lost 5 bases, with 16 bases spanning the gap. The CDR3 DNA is TGTGCCAGCAGTCCCCGATTCGTACTCCACGAGCAGTACTTC. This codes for CASSPRFVLHEQYF.

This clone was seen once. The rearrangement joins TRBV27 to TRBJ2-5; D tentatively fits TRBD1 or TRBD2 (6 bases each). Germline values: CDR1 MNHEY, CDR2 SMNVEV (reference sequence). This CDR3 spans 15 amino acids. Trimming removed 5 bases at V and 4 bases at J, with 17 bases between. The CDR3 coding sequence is TGTGCCAGCAGTCGCTTTCCGGGGGCAGGAGAGACCCAGTACTTC. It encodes CASSRFPGAGETQYF.

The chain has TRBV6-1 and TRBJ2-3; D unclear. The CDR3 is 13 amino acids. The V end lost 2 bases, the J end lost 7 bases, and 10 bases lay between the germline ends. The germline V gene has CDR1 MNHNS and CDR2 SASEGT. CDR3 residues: CASSETVRNTQYF. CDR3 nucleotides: TGTGCCAGCAGTGAAACCGTAAGAAATACGCAGTATTTT.

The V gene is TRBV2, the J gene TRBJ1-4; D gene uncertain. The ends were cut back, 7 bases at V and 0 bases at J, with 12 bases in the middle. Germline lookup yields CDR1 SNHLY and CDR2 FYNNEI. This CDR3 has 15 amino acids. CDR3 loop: CASKEGITTNEKLFF. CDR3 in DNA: TGTGCCAGCAAAGAGGGAATAACAACTAATGAAAAACTGTTTTTT.

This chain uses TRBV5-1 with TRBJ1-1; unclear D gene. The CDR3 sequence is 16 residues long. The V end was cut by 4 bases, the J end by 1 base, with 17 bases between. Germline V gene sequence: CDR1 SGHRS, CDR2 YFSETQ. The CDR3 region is CASSLRSGGENTEAFF. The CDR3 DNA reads TGCGCCAGCAGCCTCCGGTCCGGAGGAGAGAACACTGAAGCTTTCTTT.

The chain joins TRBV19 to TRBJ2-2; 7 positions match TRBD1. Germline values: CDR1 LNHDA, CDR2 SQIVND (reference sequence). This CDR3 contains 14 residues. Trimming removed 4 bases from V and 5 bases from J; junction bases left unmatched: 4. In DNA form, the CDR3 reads TGTGCCAGTAGTAGACAGGGAACGACCGGGGAGCTGTTTTTT. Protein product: CASSRQGTTGELFF.

CDR3 sequence: CASSQYPGGGVTDTQYF. As DNA, the CDR3 is TGTGCCAGCAGTCAATACCCCGGGGGCGGGGTCACAGATACGCAGTATTTT. This sequence joins TRBV4-2 and TRBJ2-3; D might be TRBD1 or TRBD2, each matching 6 bases. The CDR3 consists of 17 residues. Germline-derived CDR1 and CDR2 are LGHNA and YNFKEQ. V lost 6 bases to trimming and J lost 2 bases, with 21 bases between them.

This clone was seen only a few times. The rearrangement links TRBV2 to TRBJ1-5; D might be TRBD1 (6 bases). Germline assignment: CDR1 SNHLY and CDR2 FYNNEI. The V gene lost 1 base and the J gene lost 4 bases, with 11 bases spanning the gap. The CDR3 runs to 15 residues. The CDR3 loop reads CASSEEATGNQPQHF. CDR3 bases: TGTGCCAGCAGTGAAGAGGCGACAGGTAATCAGCCCCAGCATTTT.